These 20 T cell receptor beta chains were all obtained from the same sample, sequenced in a study of cytomegalovirus exposure and HLA in healthy donors. Amplification used 60 Vbeta primers and 13 Jbeta primers. Generated by immunoSEQ multiplex PCR, the TCRdb table keeps only in-frame clones and is missing some. The sample shows about 170,000 clones, around 80% of them seen only once. The sample was PBMCs. The receptors were gathered from a woman in her 50s in good health and CMV-seropositive.

The genes are TRBV18 and TRBJ2-1, with 8 nucleotides matching TRBD2. The CDR3 has 14 amino acids. The junction had 10 bases not matched to a gene; V was cut back by 6 bases and J by 9 bases. Germline-derived CDR1 and CDR2 are KGHSH and LQKENI. CDR3: CASSSGTRGAEQFF. For the CDR3, the DNA is TGTGCCAGCTCTTCCGGGACTAGAGGGGCTGAGCAGTTCTTC.

As regards this clone: Because the CDR3 is missing its conserved closing phenylalanine or tryptophan, this is likely a read error. The V and J genes are TRBV9 and TRBJ1-1; a possible D gene is TRBD1 (5 bases). This CDR3 comprises 14 residues. The germline V gene has CDR1 SGDLS and CDR2 YYNGEE. Trimming took 3 bases from V and 7 from J, leaving 16 bases between them. CDR3 region: CASSDVGTDLEAFL. In DNA form, the CDR3 reads TGTGCCAGCAGCGACGTGGGGACTGACCTTGAAGCTTTCCTT.

This clone was seen a single time. V and J are TRBV9 and TRBJ2-1; tentatively, D is TRBD1 (6 bases). CDR3 size: 14 residues. Germline V CDR1 and CDR2: SGDLS, YYNGEE. V gave up 0 bases and J gave up 10 bases, with 14 bases separating them. For the CDR3, the DNA is TGTGCCAGCAGCGTAGCTCGGACAGCCAGGGAGCAGTTCTTC. Residues: CASSVARTAREQFF.

This clone occurred a few times. The CDR3 DNA follows: TGTGCCAGCAGTGAAATGGCACCGAACACCGGGGAGCTGTTTTTT. Translating gives CASSEMAPNTGELFF. This rearrangement joins TRBV6-1 to TRBJ2-2; no reliable D call. The germline V and J ends were trimmed by 2 bases and 0 bases, with 7 bases remaining between them. The CDR3 sequence is 15 residues long. Per the germline V gene, CDR1 is MNHNS and CDR2 is SASEGT.

This chain connects TRBV9 to TRBJ1-6, with 7 bases aligning to TRBD1. The V gene's germline CDR1 is SGDLS and CDR2 YYNGEE. The CDR3 is 15 amino acids. Losses at the gene ends were 0 bases for V and 7 bases for J; bases not matched to a gene: 4. In nucleotides, the CDR3 is TGTGCCAGCAGCGTAGAGGGGGCAGGGAATTCACCCCTCCACTTT. Its protein product is CASSVEGAGNSPLHF.

The rearrangement uses TRBV9 and TRBJ2-4; 7 bases align to TRBD2. This CDR3 region has 15 residues. V dropped 3 bases and J dropped 0; count of bases not matched to a gene: 3. Germline CDR1 and CDR2: SGDLS and YYNGEE. The CDR3 sequence: CASSGGGLAKNIQYF. The CDR3 DNA reads as TGTGCCAGCAGCGGGGGGGGTCTAGCCAAAAACATTCAGTACTTC.

The chain combines TRBV29-1 with TRBJ2-3, with a tentative D call TRBD2 (6 bases). CDR3 length equals 13 residues. The germline V gene encodes CDR1 SQVTM and CDR2 ANQGSEA. Trimming left V 5 bases short and J 2 bases short, with 11 bases between. CDR3 region: CSVPPGDTDTQYF. The DNA of the CDR3 is TGCAGCGTTCCGCCGGGAGACACAGATACGCAGTATTTT.

V is TRBV7-2 and J is TRBJ2-1; D remains unclear. The CDR3 spans 13 residues. Trimming cost V 5 bases and J 8 bases, with 13 bases left between them. The V gene's germline CDR1 is SGHTA and CDR2 FQGNSA. For the CDR3, the DNA is TGTGCCAGCAGCCCCCAGATGGGCGATGAGCAGTTCTTC. Amino acids: CASSPQMGDEQFF.

The chain combines TRBV27 with TRBJ1-2; tentative D call: TRBD1 (5 bases). V was trimmed by 2 bases and J by 6 bases, leaving 16 bases between them. The CDR3 is made up of 15 amino acids. CDR1 is MNHEY, CDR2 SMNVEV, per germline (reference sequence). The CDR3 region has the DNA TGTGCCAGCAGTTTAAGGTTTGGGGCGTATGATGGCTACACCTTC. It is translated as CASSLRFGAYDGYTF.

This clone was recorded once. This rearrangement joins TRBV9 to TRBJ2-1; 11 nucleotides align to TRBD1. Unmatched junction bases numbered 9, after V lost 5 bases and J lost 8 bases. Per the germline V gene, CDR1 is SGDLS and CDR2 is YYNGEE. This CDR3 comprises 15 residues. This CDR3 is CASSRTGTGGDEQFF. The CDR3 coding sequence is TGTGCCAGCAGTCGAACCGGGACAGGGGGTGATGAGCAGTTCTTC.

V is TRBV7-2 and J is TRBJ1-1; perhaps TRBD1 as D (5 bases). The CDR3 consists of 17 residues. Germline V gene data show CDR1 as SGHTA and CDR2 as FQGNSA. Trimming removed 3 bases at V and 0 bases at J, with 17 bases between. In DNA form, the CDR3 reads TGTGCCAGCAGCTTGGCCTCGGCGGCCAGGGTGAACACTGAAGCTTTCTTT. Translation gives CASSLASAARVNTEAFF.

The V and J genes are TRBV9 and TRBJ2-5; 8 bases align to TRBD2. The CDR3 contains 15 residues. In germline, CDR1 is SGDLS, CDR2 YYNGEE. Trimming cost V 3 bases and J 4 bases; bases outside gene matches: 8. CDR3 residues: CASSAGLAGGETQYF. As DNA, the CDR3 is TGTGCCAGCAGCGCCGGACTAGCAGGAGGAGAGACCCAGTACTTC.

On this clone: This same CDR3 is encoded by further DNA sequences in the sample. The V and J genes are TRBV7-3 and TRBJ1-3; TRBD1 matches 7 bases. CDR3 length equals 14 residues. The trim removed 3 bases at V and 1 base at J, leaving 0 bases unmatched. CDR1 is SGHTA, CDR2 FQGTGA, per germline. CDR3 sequence (DNA): TGTGCCAGCAGCTTGACAGGGTCTGGAAACACCATATATTTT. This sequence encodes CASSLTGSGNTIYF.

V and J are TRBV5-1 and TRBJ2-3; TRBD2 matches at 7 bases. Germline CDR1 and CDR2: SGHRS and YFSETQ. This CDR3 is built from 14 residues. The junction had 3 bases not matched to a gene; V was cut back by 2 bases and J by 3 bases. CDR3 DNA: TGCGCCAGCAGCTTTACAGCGGGGACAGATACGCAGTATTTT. This encodes CASSFTAGTDTQYF.

V gene TRBV4-2 combines with J gene TRBJ2-3; TRBD2 matches at 7 bases. This CDR3 has 16 residues. Germline V gives CDR1 LGHNA, CDR2 YNFKEQ. The V segment lost 0 bases and the J segment 1 base; nucleotides outside the gene matches: 4. As DNA, the CDR3 is TGTGCCAGCAGCCAAGATGGACGGGGGGGCACAGATACGCAGTATTTT. As protein: CASSQDGRGGTDTQYF.

The J gene is TRBJ1-2, the V gene TRBV4-1, with TRBD1 matching over 10 bases. There are 16 residues in the CDR3. The germline gives CDR1 MGHRA, CDR2 YSYEKL. With V trimmed by 2 bases and J by 4 bases, 7 bases remained unmatched. The CDR3 DNA reads as TGCGCCAGCAGCCAAACCGGGACAGGGGCTATCTATGGCTACACCTTC. This encodes CASSQTGTGAIYGYTF.

The table lists this clone with a few counts. The chain employs TRBV7-9 and TRBJ1-6; maybe TRBD1 (5 bases). Germline loops: CDR1 SEHNR, CDR2 FQNEAQ (reference sequence). The CDR3 contains 17 residues. The V and J ends lost 8 bases and 0 bases respectively, with 17 bases between them. CDR3 nucleotide sequence: TGTGCCAGCGTGTCCTACAGGAGTAGCTCCTATAATTCACCCCTCCACTTT. Its translation: CASVSYRSSSYNSPLHF.

The chain carries TRBV6-6 and TRBJ1-6, with 7 bases that match TRBD1. Trimming removed 4 bases from V and 4 bases from J; junction bases left unmatched: 7. The germline CDR1 and CDR2 sequences are MNHNY and SVGAGI (reference sequence). The CDR3 runs to 16 residues. CDR3 DNA sequence: TGTGCCAGCAGTTCGGGCCGGGACAGATATAATTCACCCCTCCACTTT. Translating gives CASSSGRDRYNSPLHF.

This clone was counted a few times. V and J are TRBV27 and TRBJ2-5; 11 nucleotides align to TRBD2. CDR3 length equals 17 residues. Trimming cost V 3 bases and J 2 bases; bases outside gene matches: 8. Germline V gene data show CDR1 as MNHEY and CDR2 as SMNVEV (reference sequence). Here the CDR3 reads CASSFTTGTSGQETQYF. The CDR3, as DNA: TGTGCCAGCAGTTTTACAACCGGGACTAGCGGTCAAGAGACCCAGTACTTC.

This chain links TRBV7-8 with TRBJ2-4; 8 bases are a match to TRBD2. The CDR3 loop spans 15 amino acids. J lost 10 bases, V lost 1 base, and 9 bases had no gene match. Germline CDR1 is SGHVS and CDR2 is FQNEAQ. CDR3 region: CASSLGAGESSIQYF. In nucleotides, the CDR3 is TGTGCCAGCAGCTTAGGAGCGGGAGAGAGCTCGATTCAGTACTTC.